What follows are 8 T cell receptor beta chains derived from one specimen sequenced in a study of T cell repertoires in cytomegalovirus infection. These receptors lack a known antigen. TCRdb ran MiXCR on the reads and lists one entry per CDR3 protein. The repertoire holds 150,000 to 200,000 distinct CDR3 sequences, with less than 25% as singletons. The input for sequencing was CD8+ T cells from cultured PBMCs, taken from culture after CMV antigen stimulation. These receptors were obtained from a human donor in good health (CMV status not recorded). Some clones in this sample may be carry-over from other donors' samples.

The chain recombines TRBV7-2 with TRBJ2-7; 11 bases match TRBD2. The CDR3 has 14 residues. The germline CDR1 and CDR2 sequences are SGHTA and FQGNSA. Trimming removed 5 bases from V and 2 bases from J; junction bases left unmatched: 2. The DNA for the CDR3 is TGTGCCAGCAGCCCGACTAGCGGGGCCTACGAGCAGTACTTC. Translation gives CASSPTSGAYEQYF. The full variable domain, rest sourced from reference TRBV7-2 and TRBJ2-7, is GAGVSQSPSNKVTEKGKDVELRCDPISGHTALYWYRQSLGQGLEFLIYFQGNSAPDKSGLPSDRFSAERTGGSVSTLTIQRTQQEDSAVYLCASSPTSGAYEQYFGPGTRLTVT.

The chain combines TRBV2 with TRBJ2-4; D is ambiguous. In germline, CDR1 is SNHLY, CDR2 FYNNEI. This CDR3 region has 16 residues. The V and J ends lost 10 bases and 8 bases respectively, with 27 bases between them. Here the CDR3 reads CAIKSVPGHGEDIQYF. The DNA of the CDR3 is TGTGCCATCAAGTCTGTTCCGGGTCACGGCGAGGACATTCAGTACTTC. Full variable domain (missing parts from reference TRBV2 and TRBJ2-4): EPEVTQTPSHQVTQMGQEVILRCVPISNHLYFYWYRQILGQKVEFLVSFYNNEISEKSEIFDDQFSVERPDGSNFTLKIRSTKLEDSAMYFCAIKSVPGHGEDIQYFGAGTRLSVL.

This clonotype showed up just a few times. The rearrangement uses TRBV4-1 and TRBJ1-2; D may be TRBD1 (5 bases). This CDR3 is 16 amino acids long. The germline V gene has CDR1 MGHRA and CDR2 YSYEKL. Trimming pared 0 bases from V and 1 base from J, leaving 12 bases between. Written as DNA, the CDR3 is TGCGCCAGCAGCCAAGAGAGGGGCGGACTTAACTATGGCTACACCTTC. This gives the protein CASSQERGGLNYGYTF.

This clonotype was counted once. This chain connects TRBV19 to TRBJ2-1; D is possibly TRBD2 (6 bases). V was cut by 6 bases and J by 5 bases, with 14 bases left in between. The germline gives CDR1 LNHDA, CDR2 SQIVND (reference sequence). The CDR3 is made up of 14 amino acids. In DNA form, the CDR3 reads TGTGCCAGTAGCCTGGCGGGGCAGCACAATGAGCAGTTCTTC. The encoded protein is CASSLAGQHNEQFF. Full variable domain (rest looked up from reference TRBV19 and TRBJ2-1): DGGITQSPKYLFRKEGQNVTLSCEQNLNHDAMYWYRQDPGQGLRLIYYSQIVNDFQKGDIAEGYSVSREKKESFPLTVTSAQKNPTAFYLCASSLAGQHNEQFFGPGTRLTVL.

The chain combines TRBV20-1 with TRBJ2-7; D gene uncertain. Germline V gene data show CDR1 as DFQATT and CDR2 as SNEGSKA (reference sequence). V shed 2 bases and J shed 0 bases, with 8 bases lying between them. The CDR3 totals 13 residues. DNA of the CDR3: TGCAGTGCTAGATCCACAGACTCCTACGAGCAGTACTTC. It translates to CSARSTDSYEQYF.

This chain links TRBV7-9 with TRBJ1-4; no clear D gene. V was cut by 5 bases and J by 5 bases, with 6 bases left in between. Germline-derived CDR1 and CDR2 are SEHNR and FQNEAQ (reference sequence). The CDR3 has 12 amino acids. The DNA of the CDR3 is TGTGCCAGCAGCGCGCAAAATGAAAAACTGTTTTTT. Its protein product is CASSAQNEKLFF.

CDR3 residues: CASSSGTVTGELFF. In nucleotides, the CDR3 is TGTGCCAGCAGTAGCGGGACAGTTACCGGGGAGCTGTTTTTT. The chain has TRBV6-6 and TRBJ2-2; the D gene could be TRBD1 or TRBD2 (7 bases each). The CDR3 covers 14 residues. Deletions cut 5 bases from V and 5 bases from J, with 12 bases between. CDR1 MNHNY and CDR2 SVGAGI come from the germline V gene (reference sequence).

This clonotype showed up just a few times. The CDR3 region has the DNA TGTGCCAGCGAGACGGGCACTGAAGCTTTCTTT. It specifies CASETGTEAFF. V gene TRBV7-6 combines with J gene TRBJ1-1; the D is unclear. This CDR3 is 11 amino acids long. From germline, CDR1 is SGHVS and CDR2 FNYEAQ. V was trimmed by 8 bases and J by 4 bases, leaving 8 bases between them.